Included here is one T cell receptor (beta chain) sequence, with context. Its specific antigen is unknown. Base qualities are not at hand, and no much larger clone is one base apart. The immunoSEQ Assay, a bias-controlled multiplex PCR, was used to amplify TCRbeta CDR3 regions from genomic DNA. As for the authors' bioinformatics: Within the assay, amplification of reference gene primers was used to estimate how many nucleated cells each sample contained. Sequence reads were collapsed and filtered to measure the absolute abundance of every unique TCRbeta CDR3 rearrangement. For each sample, productive Simpson clonality was calculated by taking the square root of Simpson's diversity index across productive rearrangements. Sourced from immuneACCESS, this table was stored by TCRdb with only in-frame sequences that have V and J called. A share of the clones is absent; for the studies checked, an unresolved V gene accounts for under half, and the remainder has no known explanation. Clonal size and the V and J genes are those of that table, whereas D and trimming came from the DNA. This sample gives hundreds of thousands of clones in total; roughly four fifths of them show up just once. 2.5% of the sample is in the top ten clones.

This record belongs to a study of blood T cell repertoires in COVID-19 (dated by TCRdb to about 2020). Regarding the research as a whole: Collaborator samples came from the United States, Italy and Spain and covered acute and convalescent phases of COVID-19. The prospective study material was composed of cDNA or gDNA derived from T cells, B-cell-depleted T cells, or PBMCs. The dataset comprised deeply sampled blood TCRbeta repertoires from subjects exposed to, actively infected with, or recovered from COVID-19. A freely available public database, intended as a resource for researchers studying the immune response to SARS-CoV-2, is where the repertoires were released. Samples came from the ongoing ImmuneRACE study (first 160 participants) plus 1,254 subjects from 6 global collaborators. The sample metadata nearly always contained a de-identified subject ID, COVID-19 status, age in years and sex. Where HLA class I and class II types were available, the types were taken from metadata supplied by the sample provider, not from assay-based typing. Findings and caveats that apply to the study as a whole: The quantity of clinical and demographic metadata differed by source and by participant and was supplied without curation.

The collaborating institutions used their own protocols to collect whole blood in K2EDTA tubes. For TCRbeta analysis, collaborators shipped samples as frozen whole blood, isolated PBMCs, or DNA extracted from either of those sample types. The CDR3, cysteine through phenylalanine, is 15 amino acids long. The entry retains the CDR3 DNA only, 45 bases that are in frame from base 1. In the germline V gene, CDR1 corresponds to SGHNT and CDR2 to YENEEA. Trimmed from V: 3 bases; trimmed from J: 6 bases; junction bases lacking a gene match: 6. The sequence derives from a middle-aged woman with active or convalescent COVID-19. This sequence uses TRBV11-3 and TRBJ2-1; the central 9 bases match TRBD1. The sequenced material came from peripheral blood. The CDR3 reads as follows: CASSLGTGPSNEQFF. The nucleotide sequence reads as follows: TGTGCCAGCAGCTTGGGGACAGGGCCTTCCAATGAGCAGTTCTTC.